This T cell receptor (beta chain) was identified during a study of PD-L1 blockade in urothelial cancer listed by TCRdb under 2017. Notes on the research overall: All patients started therapy in the mid-2010s and received atezolizumab 1,200 mg intravenously every 3 weeks. About 90% of the roughly 29 patients were identified as males with urothelial cancer of bladder origin, and a prior smoking history was reported by 18 of 29 patients. An ECOG performance status of 0 or 1 was recorded for the patients, and 0 to 3 prior chemotherapy regimens had been received by the patients. Blood samples were analyzed at two time points: 3 weeks after treatment start (second dose) and 6 weeks after treatment start. Blood samples gave a median of around 140,000 T cells and 83,000 or so unique TCRs, with a median clonality of 0.080. An exploratory multi-omic analysis was conducted of the somatic, immune and clinical correlates of response to PD-L1 blockade with atezolizumab in urothelial cancer. TCR sequencing covered pretreatment tumor samples and matched, serially collected peripheral blood taken before and after atezolizumab treatment. Durable clinical benefit was defined as progression-free survival longer than 6 months, and TCR features were also tested against progression-free and overall survival. In the same patients, whole exome sequencing and RNA sequencing of pretreatment tumors were performed in addition to TCR sequencing. Eight or nine patients reached durable clinical benefit, while 20 patients did not. Pretreatment blood TCR-seq was available for around 29 patients, at least one posttreatment blood collection was obtained for 25 or so patients, and tumor TCR-seq was available for 25 or so patients. Broader findings and caveats from the paper: Improved progression-free and overall survival was associated with having pretreatment peripheral blood TCR clonality below the median. Because the sample size was small (n ≈ 30) and many exploratory analyses were performed, the results are intended to be hypothesis-generating. Patients with durable benefit showed greater expansion of tumor-associated TCR clones in peripheral blood 3 weeks after starting treatment (n ≈ 23, p = 0.022).

Synthetic TCR analog templates were spiked into each PCR to estimate absolute template abundance from read counts. TCRbeta CDR3 regions were amplified from genomic DNA with bias-controlled V and J gene primers using the immunoSEQ assay. Sequencing of rearranged TCRbeta segments was performed at approximately 20X coverage. The authors' analysis ran thus. Clustering was used to correct sequencing errors, and CDR3s were annotated against IMGT so that V, D and J genes could be assigned. Only productive TCRbeta rearrangements were used in downstream analyses, excluding out-of-frame or stop-codon sequences. Clonality was calculated as one minus the Shannon entropy normalized by the log of the number of unique productive sequences. Clones differing between time points or between blood and tumor were identified using Fisher's exact test with Benjamini-Hochberg correction, with an adjusted p below 0.01 applied as the threshold. The clones in this table, taken by TCRdb from immuneACCESS, are in-frame only. Not every clone is retained; where verified, under half of the shortfall comes from an unresolved V gene, and the cause of the rest is unknown. V and J calls and clone size are given by that table; D and trimming were obtained from the DNA. The sample table records 130,000 or so clones; roughly 83% of these occur just once. The top ten constitute about 2.9% of the sample.

With regard to this clone: What antigen it recognizes has not been identified. It has no much larger one-base neighbor in the sample; base qualities were not kept.

Relative to germline, V is 4 bases shorter and J is 4 bases shorter, with 17 bases between their ends. There are 16 amino acids in the CDR3, from cysteine to phenylalanine inclusive. The entry retains the CDR3 DNA only, 48 bases that are in frame from base 1. CDR1 and CDR2 are drawn from the germline V gene: SGHTA, FQGTGA. The time point label here, explained by the study, means: pretreatment peripheral blood. The cohort comprised fewer than 35 patients with locally advanced or metastatic urothelial carcinoma treated at Memorial Sloan Kettering on a trial protocol. Peripheral blood mononuclear cells were collected pretreatment and during treatment, with between 1 and 8 total time points per patient. The Qiagen DNeasy Blood extraction kit was used to purify genomic DNA from total PBMCs and tumor samples. Collected pretreatment and during treatment, PBMCs were isolated and stored as previously described.

This TCR came from a man aged 50 to 60 with urothelial cancer. The sequence joins TRBV7-3 to TRBJ2-1; TRBD2 is a possible D gene, resting on 6 matching bases. The sequencing here drew on PBMCs, taken around atezolizumab (anti-PD-L1) treatment. The CDR3 protein sequence reads: CASSSRAGSGYNEQFF. The bases read TGTGCCAGCAGCTCTCGGGCGGGTAGCGGTTACAATGAGCAGTTCTTC. The variable domain in full, with residues beyond the CDR3 obtained from the reference TRBV7-3 and TRBJ2-1 genes, is GAGVSQTPSNKVTEKGKYVELRCDPISGHTALYWYRQSLGQGPEFLIYFQGTGAADDSGLPNDRFFAVRPEGSVSTLKIQRTERGDSAVYLCASSSRAGSGYNEQFFGPGTRLTVL.